The 8 T cell receptor beta chains listed next were all sequenced from one sample in a study. MiXCR, applied by TCRdb to the 5' RACE reads, yields one record per CDR3 protein. Counted here are 35,000 to 50,000 distinct CDR3 sequences, 30% occurring once; the ten biggest clones make up just over 4%. Input material: tumor-infiltrating memory CD4+ T cells sorted from the breast tumor. The sample's subset: memory CD4+ T cells, CD4+CD45RO+CD25-. These TCRs come from a female donor with breast cancer.

The chain is built from TRBV3-1 and TRBJ1-2, with D possibly being TRBD1 (5 bases). Germline lookup yields CDR1 LGHDT and CDR2 YNNKEL (reference sequence). CDR3 length: 13 amino acids. Trimming took off 1 base at V and 8 bases at J, with 11 bases between the two ends. For the CDR3, the DNA is TGTGCCAGCAGCCAAGCGGACATCGGAGGCTACACCTTC. It yields the protein CASSQADIGGYTF. The whole variable domain, filled in from reference TRBV3-1 and TRBJ1-2, reads DTAVSQTPKYLVTQMGNDKSIKCEQNLGHDTMYWYKQDSKKFLKIMFSYNNKELIINETVPNRFSPKSPDKAHLNLHINSLELGDSAVYFCASSQADIGGYTFGSGTRLTVV.

A few counts support this clonotype. The genes are TRBV7-3 and TRBJ2-1; possibly TRBD1 or TRBD2 for D (5 bases each). The germline gives CDR1 SGHTA, CDR2 FQGTGA. V dropped 2 bases and J dropped 5 bases, with 16 bases sitting between them. The CDR3 spans 16 residues. CDR3 sequence: CASSLGRVGRNNEQFF. The CDR3 region has the DNA TGTGCCAGCAGCTTAGGAAGAGTGGGACGAAACAATGAGCAGTTCTTC.

This clonotype was counted between two and nine times. V gene TRBV6-2 or TRBV6-3 combines with J gene TRBJ2-5, with a weak D call TRBD2 (6 bases). CDR3 length equals 16 residues. Germline V gene data show CDR1 as MNHEY and CDR2 as SVGEGT. V shed 7 bases and J shed 4 bases, with 22 bases lying between them. The CDR3 bases are TGTGCCAGCAAAACCACGGAGGGGTCGCGGAGAGAGACCCAGTACTTC. This sequence encodes CASKTTEGSRRETQYF.

This chain uses TRBV4-3 with TRBJ2-1, with TRBD2 matching over 11 bases. This CDR3 contains 17 residues. The V segment lost 1 base and the J segment 0 bases; nucleotides outside the gene matches: 2. From germline, CDR1 is LGHNA and CDR2 YSLEER. The CDR3 is CASSQAGTSGSYNEQFF. CDR3 DNA sequence: TGCGCCAGCAGCCAAGCTGGGACTAGCGGCTCCTACAATGAGCAGTTCTTC.

This clonotype has ten or more counts. The chain recombines TRBV6-5 with TRBJ2-7; TRBD1 or TRBD2 may be the D gene (5 bases each). This CDR3 is built from 15 residues. The V end lost 2 bases, the J end lost 1 base, and 12 bases lay between the germline ends. Germline-derived CDR1 and CDR2 are MNHEY and SVGAGI. The CDR3 sequence is CASSYAPGRSYEQYF. In nucleotides, the CDR3 is TGTGCCAGCAGTTACGCTCCGGGACGGTCCTACGAGCAGTACTTC.

This clonotype was found a few times. The chain links TRBV29-1 to TRBJ2-7, with D possibly being TRBD2 (6 bases). Trimming shortened V by 4 bases and J by 4 bases, and 11 bases separated the two germline ends. This CDR3 comprises 12 residues. The germline V gene encodes CDR1 SQVTM and CDR2 ANQGSEA. CDR3 loop: CSVVGGGYEQYF. CDR3 bases: TGCAGCGTTGTTGGCGGAGGGTACGAGCAGTACTTC.

The rearrangement uses TRBV7-6 and TRBJ2-7; a possible D gene is TRBD2 (5 bases). Germline V gene data show CDR1 as SGHVS and CDR2 as FNYEAQ. V gave up 4 bases and J gave up 1 base, with 11 bases separating them. The CDR3 is 14 residues long. DNA for the CDR3: TGTGCCAGCAGCTCGGAAAGCGGTTCCTACGAGCAGTACTTC. Protein: CASSSESGSYEQYF.

This clonotype was picked up a small number of times. J is TRBJ2-2 and V is TRBV7-3; D is uncertain. The CDR3 length is 13 residues. The germline gives CDR1 SGHTA, CDR2 FQGTGA. Between the trimmed V and J ends, which lost 5 bases and 3 bases, there was a span of 7 bases. The CDR3 DNA reads TGTGCCAGCAGCACCCAGGACACCGGGGAGCTGTTTTTT. Its translation is CASSTQDTGELFF.